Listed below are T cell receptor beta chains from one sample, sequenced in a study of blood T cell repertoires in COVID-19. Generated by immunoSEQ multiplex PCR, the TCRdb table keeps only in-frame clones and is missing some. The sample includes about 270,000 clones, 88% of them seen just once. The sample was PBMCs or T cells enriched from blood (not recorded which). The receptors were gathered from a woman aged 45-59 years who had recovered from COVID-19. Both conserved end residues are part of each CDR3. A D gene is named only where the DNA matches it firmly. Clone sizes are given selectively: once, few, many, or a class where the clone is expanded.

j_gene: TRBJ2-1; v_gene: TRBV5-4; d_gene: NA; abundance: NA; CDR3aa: CASSLDRPTHNEQFF; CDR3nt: TGTGCCAGCAGCTTGGACAGGCCTACTCACAATGAGCAGTTCTTC
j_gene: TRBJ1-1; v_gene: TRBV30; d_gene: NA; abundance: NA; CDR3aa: CAWSPGPTEAFF; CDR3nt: TGTGCCTGGAGCCCAGGGCCCACTGAAGCTTTCTTT
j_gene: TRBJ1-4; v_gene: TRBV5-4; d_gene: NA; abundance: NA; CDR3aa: CASSFDRVKQLFF; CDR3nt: TGTGCCAGCAGCTTTGACCGGGTTAAGCAACTGTTTTTT
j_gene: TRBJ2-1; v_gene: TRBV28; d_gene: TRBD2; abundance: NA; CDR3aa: CASSRGERGNEQFF; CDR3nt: TGTGCCAGCAGTCGGGGGGAACGGGGCAATGAGCAGTTCTTC
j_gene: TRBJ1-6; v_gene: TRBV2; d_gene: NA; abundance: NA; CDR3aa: CARTGAGRNSPLHF; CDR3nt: TGTGCCAGGACCGGGGCAGGGAGGAATTCACCCCTCCACTTT
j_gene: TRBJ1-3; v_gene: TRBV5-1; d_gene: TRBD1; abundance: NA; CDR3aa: CASGTGDYDIYF; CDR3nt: TGCGCCAGCGGAACAGGGGATTACGACATATATTTT
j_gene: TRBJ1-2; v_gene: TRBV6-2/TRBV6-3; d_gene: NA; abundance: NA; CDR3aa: CASSVEGNYGYTF; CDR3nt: TGTGCCAGCAGTGTGGAGGGGAACTATGGCTACACCTTC
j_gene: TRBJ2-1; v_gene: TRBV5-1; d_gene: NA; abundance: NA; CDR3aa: CASSGDNEQFF; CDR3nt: TGCGCCAGCAGCGGAGACAATGAGCAGTTCTTC
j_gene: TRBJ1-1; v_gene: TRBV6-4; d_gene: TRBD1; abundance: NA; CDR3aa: CASRQGASNTEAFF; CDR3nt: TGTGCCAGCAGACAGGGGGCGTCGAATACTGAAGCTTTCTTT
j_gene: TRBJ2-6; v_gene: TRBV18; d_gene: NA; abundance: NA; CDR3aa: CASSQQVAGANVLTF; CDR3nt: TGTGCCAGCTCACAACAGGTGGCTGGGGCCAACGTCCTGACTTTC
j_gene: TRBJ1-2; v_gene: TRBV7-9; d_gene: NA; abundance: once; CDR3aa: CASSPLGGIGYGYTF; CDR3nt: TGTGCCAGCAGCCCCCTGGGGGGGATTGGCTATGGCTACACCTTC
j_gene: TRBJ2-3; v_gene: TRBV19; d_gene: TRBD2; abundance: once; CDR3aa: CASSENGLAGVTDTQYF; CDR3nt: TGTGCCAGTAGCGAAAACGGACTAGCGGGAGTGACAGATACGCAGTATTTT
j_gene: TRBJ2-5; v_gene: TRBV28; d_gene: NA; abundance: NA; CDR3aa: CASSKTGQGGRETQYF; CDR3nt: TGTGCCAGCAGTAAAACCGGACAGGGAGGGCGAGAGACCCAGTACTTC
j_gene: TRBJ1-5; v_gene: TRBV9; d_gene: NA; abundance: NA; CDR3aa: CASSVRTGMYSNQPQHF; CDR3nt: TGTGCCAGCAGCGTCCGGACGGGAATGTATAGCAATCAGCCCCAGCATTTT
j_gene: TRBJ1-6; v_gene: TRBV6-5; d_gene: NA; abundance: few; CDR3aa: CASRTVANSPLHF; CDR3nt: TGTGCCAGCAGGACAGTGGCCAATTCACCCCTCCACTTT
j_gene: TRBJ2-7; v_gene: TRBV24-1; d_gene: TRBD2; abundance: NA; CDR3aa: CATSASSGRAYEQYF; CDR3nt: TGTGCCACCAGTGCATCCAGCGGGAGGGCCTACGAGCAGTACTTC
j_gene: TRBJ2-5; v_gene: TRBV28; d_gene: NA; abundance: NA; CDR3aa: CATARDMALGETQYF; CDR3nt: TGTGCCACCGCCCGGGACATGGCCCTGGGAGAGACCCAGTACTTC
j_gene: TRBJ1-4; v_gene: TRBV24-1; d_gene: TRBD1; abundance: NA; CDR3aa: CATSGGQGATNEKLFF; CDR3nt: TGTGCCACCAGTGGGGGACAGGGAGCAACTAATGAAAAACTGTTTTTT
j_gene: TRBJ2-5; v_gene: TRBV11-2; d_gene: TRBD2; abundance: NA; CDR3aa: CASSLAGASATQYF; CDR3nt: TGTGCCAGCAGCCTAGCGGGAGCGTCGGCGACCCAGTACTTC
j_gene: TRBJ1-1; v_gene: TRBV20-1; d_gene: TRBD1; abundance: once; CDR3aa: CSASPLRQGALSGATEAFF; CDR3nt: TGCAGTGCTAGTCCATTAAGACAGGGGGCTCTGTCCGGAGCCACTGAAGCTTTCTTT
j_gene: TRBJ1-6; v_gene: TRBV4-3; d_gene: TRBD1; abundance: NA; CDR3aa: CASRTGQGDLSPLHF; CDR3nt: TGCGCCAGCAGAACAGGACAGGGGGATTTATCACCCCTCCACTTT
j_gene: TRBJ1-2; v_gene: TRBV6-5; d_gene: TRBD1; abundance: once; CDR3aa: CATLGQGANYGYTF; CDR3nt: TGTGCCACCTTAGGACAGGGGGCTAACTATGGCTACACCTTC
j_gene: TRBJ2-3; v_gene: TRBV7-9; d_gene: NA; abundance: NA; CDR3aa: CASSLGVSGVTDTQYF; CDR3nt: TGTGCCAGCAGCTTAGGAGTTAGCGGAGTCACAGATACGCAGTATTTT
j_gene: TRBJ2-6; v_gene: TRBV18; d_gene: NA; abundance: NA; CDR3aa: CASSQARSGANVLTF; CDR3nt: TGTGCCAGCTCTCAGGCGCGCTCTGGGGCCAACGTCCTGACTTTC
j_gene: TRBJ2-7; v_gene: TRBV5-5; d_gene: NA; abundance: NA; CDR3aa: CASSLVQGPYEQYF; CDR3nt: TGTGCCAGCAGCTTGGTACAGGGTCCCTACGAGCAGTACTTC
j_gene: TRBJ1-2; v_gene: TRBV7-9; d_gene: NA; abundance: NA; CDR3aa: CASSLALGANYGYTF; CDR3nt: TGTGCCAGCAGCTTAGCGCTGGGGGCCAACTATGGCTACACCTTC
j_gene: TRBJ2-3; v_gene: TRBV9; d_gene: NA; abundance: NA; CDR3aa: CASSVEPYTDTQYF; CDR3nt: TGTGCCAGCAGCGTAGAGCCATACACAGATACGCAGTATTTT
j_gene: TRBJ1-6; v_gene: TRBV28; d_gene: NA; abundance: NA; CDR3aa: CASNGGKPNSPLHF; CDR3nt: TGTGCCAGCAACGGGGGGAAACCCAATTCACCCCTCCACTTT
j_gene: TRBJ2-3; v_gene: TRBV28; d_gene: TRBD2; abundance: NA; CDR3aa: CASSLLAGTDTQYF; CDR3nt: TGTGCCAGCAGCCTACTAGCGGGCACAGATACGCAGTATTTT
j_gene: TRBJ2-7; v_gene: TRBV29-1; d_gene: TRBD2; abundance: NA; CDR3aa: CSVEAGTSGTSYEQYF; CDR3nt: TGCAGCGTTGAAGCCGGGACTAGCGGGACTTCCTACGAGCAGTACTTC
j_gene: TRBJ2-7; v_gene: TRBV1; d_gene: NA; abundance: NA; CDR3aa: CTSSPREGRGRSYEQYF; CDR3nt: TGCACCAGCAGCCCCCGTGAGGGCAGGGGGCGAAGCTACGAGCAGTACTTC
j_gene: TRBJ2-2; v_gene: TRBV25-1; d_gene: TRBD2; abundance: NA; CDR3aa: CASSQVSSGGRTGELFF; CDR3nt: TGTGCCAGCAGTCAGGTATCGTCGGGAGGGCGGACCGGGGAGCTGTTTTTT
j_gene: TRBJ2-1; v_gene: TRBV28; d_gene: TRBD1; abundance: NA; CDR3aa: CASSLWTGGNEQFF; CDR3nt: TGTGCCAGCAGTTTATGGACAGGGGGGAATGAGCAGTTCTTC
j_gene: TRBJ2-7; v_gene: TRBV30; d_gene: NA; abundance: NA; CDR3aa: CAWSGEQAYYEQYF; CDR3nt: TGTGCCTGGAGTGGCGAACAGGCCTACTACGAGCAGTACTTC
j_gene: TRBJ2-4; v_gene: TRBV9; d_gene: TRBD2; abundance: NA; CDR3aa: CASSSTTSGNIQYF; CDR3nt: TGTGCCAGCAGCTCTACGACTAGCGGGAACATTCAGTACTTC
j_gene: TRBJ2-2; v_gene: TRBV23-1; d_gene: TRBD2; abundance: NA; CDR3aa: CASSQPPGLENTGELFF; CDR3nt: TGCGCCAGCAGTCAACCTCCGGGACTAGAGAACACCGGGGAGCTGTTTTTT
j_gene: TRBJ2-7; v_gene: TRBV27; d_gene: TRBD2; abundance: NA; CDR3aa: CASRASGRVLVYYEQYF; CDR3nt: TGTGCCAGCAGGGCAAGCGGGAGGGTTTTAGTATACTACGAGCAGTACTTC
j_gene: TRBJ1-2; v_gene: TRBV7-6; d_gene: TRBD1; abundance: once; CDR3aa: CASSPQRQGLNGYTF; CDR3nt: TGTGCCAGCAGCCCCCAACGACAGGGTCTTAATGGCTACACCTTC
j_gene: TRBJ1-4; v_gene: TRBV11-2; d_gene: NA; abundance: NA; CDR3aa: CASSGRTVNEKLFF; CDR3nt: TGTGCCAGCAGCGGGCGGACAGTTAATGAAAAACTGTTTTTT
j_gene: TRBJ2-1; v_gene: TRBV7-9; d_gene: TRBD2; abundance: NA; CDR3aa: CASSLSGRINEQFF; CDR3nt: TGTGCCAGCAGTCTTAGCGGGAGGATTAATGAGCAGTTCTTC
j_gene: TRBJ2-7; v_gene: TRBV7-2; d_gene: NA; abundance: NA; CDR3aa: CASSLKGLDEQYF; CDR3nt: TGTGCCAGCAGCTTAAAGGGGCTCGACGAGCAGTACTTC
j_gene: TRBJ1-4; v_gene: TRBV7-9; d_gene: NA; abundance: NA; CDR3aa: CASSLDGPTNEKLFF; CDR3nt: TGTGCCAGCAGCTTAGATGGCCCAACTAATGAAAAACTGTTTTTT
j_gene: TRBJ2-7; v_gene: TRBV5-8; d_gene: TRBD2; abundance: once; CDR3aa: CASSLLSGTYEQYF; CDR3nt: TGTGCCAGCAGCCTACTTAGCGGGACTTACGAGCAGTACTTC
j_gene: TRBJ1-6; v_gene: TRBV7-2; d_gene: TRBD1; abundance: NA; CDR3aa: CASSPGTGVNSPLHF; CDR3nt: TGTGCCAGCAGCCCCGGTACAGGGGTTAATTCACCCCTCCACTTT
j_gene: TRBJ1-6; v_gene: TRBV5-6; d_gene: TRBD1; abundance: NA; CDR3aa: CASSGTGNSPLHF; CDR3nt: TGTGCCAGCAGTGGGACAGGGAATTCACCCCTCCACTTT
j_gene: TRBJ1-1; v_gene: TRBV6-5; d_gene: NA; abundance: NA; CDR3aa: CASSYSRQGGTEAFF; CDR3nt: TGTGCCAGCAGTTATTCCCGGCAGGGCGGCACTGAAGCTTTCTTT
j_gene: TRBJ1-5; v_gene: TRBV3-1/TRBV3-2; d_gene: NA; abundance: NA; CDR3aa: CASSQDLPGIIQDGNQPQHF; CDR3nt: TGTGCCAGCAGCCAAGATCTCCCGGGAATAATCCAAGATGGCAATCAGCCCCAGCATTTT
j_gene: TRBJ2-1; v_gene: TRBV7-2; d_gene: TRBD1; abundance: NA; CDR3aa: CASSLNTGGLGEQFF; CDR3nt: TGTGCCAGCAGCTTAAATACAGGGGGCTTGGGTGAGCAGTTCTTC
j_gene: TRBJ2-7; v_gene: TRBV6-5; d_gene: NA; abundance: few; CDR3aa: CASSYLRGSYEQYF; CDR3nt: TGTGCCAGCAGTTACCTCCGGGGCTCCTACGAGCAGTACTTC
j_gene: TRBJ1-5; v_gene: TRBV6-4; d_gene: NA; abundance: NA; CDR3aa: CASSGVPDQPQHF; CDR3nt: TGTGCCAGCAGTGGCGTTCCCGATCAGCCCCAGCATTTT
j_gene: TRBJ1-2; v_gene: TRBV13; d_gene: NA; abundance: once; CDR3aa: CASSHRGGGPDYGYTF; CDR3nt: TGTGCCAGCAGCCACCGTGGGGGGGGGCCCGACTATGGCTACACCTTC
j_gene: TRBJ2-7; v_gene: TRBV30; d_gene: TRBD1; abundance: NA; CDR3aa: CAWSTSYGQGAFYEQYF; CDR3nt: TGTGCCTGGAGTACATCCTATGGACAGGGGGCTTTCTACGAGCAGTACTTC
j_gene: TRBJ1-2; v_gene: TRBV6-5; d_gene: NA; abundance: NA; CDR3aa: CASSYSSGGGGYTF; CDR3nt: TGTGCCAGCAGTTACTCGTCCGGGGGTGGTGGCTACACCTTC
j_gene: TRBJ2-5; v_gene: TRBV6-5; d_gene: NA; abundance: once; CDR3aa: CASSYSSGFQETQYF; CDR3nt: TGTGCCAGCAGTTACTCATCAGGGTTCCAAGAGACCCAGTACTTC
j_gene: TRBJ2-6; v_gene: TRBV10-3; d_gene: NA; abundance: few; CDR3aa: CATRQGSGANVLTF; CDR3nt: TGTGCCACCCGCCAGGGGTCTGGGGCCAACGTCCTGACTTTC
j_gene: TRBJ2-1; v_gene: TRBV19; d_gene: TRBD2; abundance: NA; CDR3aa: CASSAKLAGGKGEQFF; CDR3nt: TGTGCCAGTAGTGCAAAACTAGCGGGAGGAAAGGGGGAGCAGTTCTTC
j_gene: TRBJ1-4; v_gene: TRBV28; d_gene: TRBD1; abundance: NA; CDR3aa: CASSESDRGRNEKLFF; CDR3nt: TGTGCCAGCAGCGAATCCGACAGGGGGCGTAATGAAAAACTGTTTTTT
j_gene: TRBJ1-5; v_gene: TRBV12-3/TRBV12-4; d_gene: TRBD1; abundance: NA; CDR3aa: CASSYTGAQPQHF; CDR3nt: TGTGCCAGCAGTTATACAGGGGCCCAGCCCCAGCATTTT
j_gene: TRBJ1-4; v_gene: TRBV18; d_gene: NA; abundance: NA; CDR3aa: CASSPLGEKLFF; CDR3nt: TGTGCCAGCTCACCACTCGGTGAAAAACTGTTTTTT
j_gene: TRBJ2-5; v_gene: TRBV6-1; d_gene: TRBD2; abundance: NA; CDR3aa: CASSEGGLAGDPETQYF; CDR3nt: TGTGCCAGCAGTGAAGGGGGACTAGCGGGAGATCCAGAGACCCAGTACTTC